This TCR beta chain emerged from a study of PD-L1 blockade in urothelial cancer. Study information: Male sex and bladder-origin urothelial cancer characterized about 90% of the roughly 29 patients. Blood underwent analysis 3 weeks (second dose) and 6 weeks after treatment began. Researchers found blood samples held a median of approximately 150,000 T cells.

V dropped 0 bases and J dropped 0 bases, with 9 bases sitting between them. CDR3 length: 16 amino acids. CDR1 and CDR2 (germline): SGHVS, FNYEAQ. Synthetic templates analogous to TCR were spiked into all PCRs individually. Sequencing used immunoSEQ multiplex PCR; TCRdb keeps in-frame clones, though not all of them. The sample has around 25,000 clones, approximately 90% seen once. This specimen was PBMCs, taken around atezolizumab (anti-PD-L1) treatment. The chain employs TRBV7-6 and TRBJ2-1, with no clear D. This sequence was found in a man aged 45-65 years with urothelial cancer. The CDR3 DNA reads TGTGCCAGCAGCTTAGCGCGGCTGGCCTCCTACAATGAGCAGTTCTTC. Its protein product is CASSLARLASYNEQFF.